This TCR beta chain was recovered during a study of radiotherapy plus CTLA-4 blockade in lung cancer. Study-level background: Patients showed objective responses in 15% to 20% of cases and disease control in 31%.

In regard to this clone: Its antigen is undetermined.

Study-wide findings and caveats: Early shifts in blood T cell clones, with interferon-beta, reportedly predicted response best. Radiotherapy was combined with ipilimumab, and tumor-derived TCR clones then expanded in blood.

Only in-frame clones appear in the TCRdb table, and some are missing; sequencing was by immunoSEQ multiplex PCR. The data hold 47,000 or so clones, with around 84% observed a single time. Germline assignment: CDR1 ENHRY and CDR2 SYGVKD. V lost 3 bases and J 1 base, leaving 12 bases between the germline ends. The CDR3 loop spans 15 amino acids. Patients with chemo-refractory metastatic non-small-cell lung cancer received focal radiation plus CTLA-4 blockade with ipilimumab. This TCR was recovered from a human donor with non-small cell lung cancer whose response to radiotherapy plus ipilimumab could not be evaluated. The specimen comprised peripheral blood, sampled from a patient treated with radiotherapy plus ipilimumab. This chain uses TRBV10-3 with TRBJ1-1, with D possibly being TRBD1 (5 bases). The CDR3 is CAISDGEGPNTEAFF. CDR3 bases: TGTGCCATCAGTGATGGGGAGGGACCGAACACTGAAGCTTTCTTT.